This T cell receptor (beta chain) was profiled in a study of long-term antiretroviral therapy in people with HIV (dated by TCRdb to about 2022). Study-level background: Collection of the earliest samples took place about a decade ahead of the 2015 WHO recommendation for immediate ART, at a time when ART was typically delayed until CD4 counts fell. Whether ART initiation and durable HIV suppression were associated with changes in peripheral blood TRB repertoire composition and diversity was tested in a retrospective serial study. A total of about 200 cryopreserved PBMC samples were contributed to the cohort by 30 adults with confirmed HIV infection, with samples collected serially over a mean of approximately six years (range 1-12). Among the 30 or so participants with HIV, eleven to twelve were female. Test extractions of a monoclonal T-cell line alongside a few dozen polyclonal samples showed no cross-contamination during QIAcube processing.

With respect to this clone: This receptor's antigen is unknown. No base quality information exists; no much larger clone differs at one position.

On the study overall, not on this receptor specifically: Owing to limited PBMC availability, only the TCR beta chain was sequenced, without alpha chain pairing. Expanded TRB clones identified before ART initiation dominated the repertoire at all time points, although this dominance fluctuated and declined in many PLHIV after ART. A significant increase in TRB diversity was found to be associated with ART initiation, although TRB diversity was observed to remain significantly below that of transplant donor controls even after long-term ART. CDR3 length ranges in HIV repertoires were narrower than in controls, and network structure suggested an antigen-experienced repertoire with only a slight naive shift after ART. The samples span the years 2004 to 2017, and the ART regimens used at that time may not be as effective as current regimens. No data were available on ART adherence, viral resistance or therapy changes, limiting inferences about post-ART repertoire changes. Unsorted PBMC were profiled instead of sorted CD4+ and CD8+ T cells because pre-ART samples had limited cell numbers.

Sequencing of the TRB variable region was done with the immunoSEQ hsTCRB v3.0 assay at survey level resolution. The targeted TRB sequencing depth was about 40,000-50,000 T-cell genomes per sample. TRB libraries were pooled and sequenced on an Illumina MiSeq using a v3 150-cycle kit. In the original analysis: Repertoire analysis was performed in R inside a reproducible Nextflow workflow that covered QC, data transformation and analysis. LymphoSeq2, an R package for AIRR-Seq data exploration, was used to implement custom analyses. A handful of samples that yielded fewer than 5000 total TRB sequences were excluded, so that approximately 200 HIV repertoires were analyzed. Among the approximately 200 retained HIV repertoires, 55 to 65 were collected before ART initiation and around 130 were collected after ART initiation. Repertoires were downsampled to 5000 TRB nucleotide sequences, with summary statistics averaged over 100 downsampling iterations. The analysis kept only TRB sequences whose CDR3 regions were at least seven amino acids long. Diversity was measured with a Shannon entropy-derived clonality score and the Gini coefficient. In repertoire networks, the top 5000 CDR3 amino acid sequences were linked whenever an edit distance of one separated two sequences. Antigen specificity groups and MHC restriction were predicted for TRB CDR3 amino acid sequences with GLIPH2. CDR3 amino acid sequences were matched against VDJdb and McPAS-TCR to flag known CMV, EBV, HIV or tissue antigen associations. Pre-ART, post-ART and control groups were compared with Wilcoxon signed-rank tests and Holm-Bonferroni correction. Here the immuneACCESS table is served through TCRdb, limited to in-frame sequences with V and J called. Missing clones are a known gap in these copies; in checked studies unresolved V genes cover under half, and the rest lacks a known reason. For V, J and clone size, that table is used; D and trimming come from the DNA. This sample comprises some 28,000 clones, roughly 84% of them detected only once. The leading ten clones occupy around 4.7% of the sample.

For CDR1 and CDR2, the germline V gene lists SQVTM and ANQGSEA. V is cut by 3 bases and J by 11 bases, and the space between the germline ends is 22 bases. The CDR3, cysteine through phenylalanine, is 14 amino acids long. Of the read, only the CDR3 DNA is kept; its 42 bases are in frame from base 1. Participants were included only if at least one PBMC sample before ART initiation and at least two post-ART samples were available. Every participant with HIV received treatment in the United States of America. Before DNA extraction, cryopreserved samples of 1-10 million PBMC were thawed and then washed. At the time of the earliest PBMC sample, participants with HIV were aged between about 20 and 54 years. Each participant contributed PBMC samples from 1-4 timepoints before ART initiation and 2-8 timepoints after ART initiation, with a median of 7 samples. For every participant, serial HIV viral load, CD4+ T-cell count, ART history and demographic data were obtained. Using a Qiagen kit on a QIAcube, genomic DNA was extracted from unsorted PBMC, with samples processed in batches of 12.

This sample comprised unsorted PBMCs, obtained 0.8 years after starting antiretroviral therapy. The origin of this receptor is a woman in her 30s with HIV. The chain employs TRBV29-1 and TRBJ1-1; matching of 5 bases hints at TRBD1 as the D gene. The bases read TGCAGCGTTGAGGTGGGGTCTTCGGCAGGGATGGCTTTCTTT. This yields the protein CSVEVGSSAGMAFF. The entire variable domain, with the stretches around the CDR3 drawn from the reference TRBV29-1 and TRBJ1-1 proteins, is SAVISQKPSRDICQRGTSLTIQCQVDSQVTMMFWYRQQPGQSLTLIATANQGSEATYESGFVIDKFPISRPNLTFSTLTVSNMSPEDSSIYLCSVEVGSSAGMAFFGQGTRLTVV.